This TCR beta chain is from a study of radiotherapy plus CTLA-4 blockade in lung cancer. Study overall: 18% of patients responded objectively, and roughly 31% achieved disease control. Findings of the study overall: TCR clones originating in tumors grew in number in blood after radiotherapy plus ipilimumab. Best predicting response, reportedly, were early blood T cell clone dynamics, with interferon-beta.

This clone was seen once. Its target is unknown. Sequenced by immunoSEQ multiplex PCR; TCRdb stores in-frame clones only, minus some. The table shows about 88,000 clones, with around 72% occurring only once. The study gave focal radiation plus ipilimumab CTLA-4 blockade to patients with chemo-refractory metastatic non-small-cell lung cancer. Trimming took 5 bases from V and 4 from J; bases not matched to a gene: 10. Germline assignment: CDR1 SGHTA and CDR2 FQGNSA. The CDR3 runs to 17 residues. This clonotype originated in a human donor with non-small cell lung cancer that progressed on radiotherapy plus ipilimumab. The rearrangement links TRBV7-2 to TRBJ2-2; TRBD2 aligns across 10 bases. The material sequenced was peripheral blood, taken from a patient treated with radiotherapy plus ipilimumab. CDR3: CASSPRLAGVGTGELFF. The CDR3, as DNA: TGTGCCAGCAGCCCCCGGCTAGCGGGGGTCGGCACCGGGGAGCTGTTTTTT.